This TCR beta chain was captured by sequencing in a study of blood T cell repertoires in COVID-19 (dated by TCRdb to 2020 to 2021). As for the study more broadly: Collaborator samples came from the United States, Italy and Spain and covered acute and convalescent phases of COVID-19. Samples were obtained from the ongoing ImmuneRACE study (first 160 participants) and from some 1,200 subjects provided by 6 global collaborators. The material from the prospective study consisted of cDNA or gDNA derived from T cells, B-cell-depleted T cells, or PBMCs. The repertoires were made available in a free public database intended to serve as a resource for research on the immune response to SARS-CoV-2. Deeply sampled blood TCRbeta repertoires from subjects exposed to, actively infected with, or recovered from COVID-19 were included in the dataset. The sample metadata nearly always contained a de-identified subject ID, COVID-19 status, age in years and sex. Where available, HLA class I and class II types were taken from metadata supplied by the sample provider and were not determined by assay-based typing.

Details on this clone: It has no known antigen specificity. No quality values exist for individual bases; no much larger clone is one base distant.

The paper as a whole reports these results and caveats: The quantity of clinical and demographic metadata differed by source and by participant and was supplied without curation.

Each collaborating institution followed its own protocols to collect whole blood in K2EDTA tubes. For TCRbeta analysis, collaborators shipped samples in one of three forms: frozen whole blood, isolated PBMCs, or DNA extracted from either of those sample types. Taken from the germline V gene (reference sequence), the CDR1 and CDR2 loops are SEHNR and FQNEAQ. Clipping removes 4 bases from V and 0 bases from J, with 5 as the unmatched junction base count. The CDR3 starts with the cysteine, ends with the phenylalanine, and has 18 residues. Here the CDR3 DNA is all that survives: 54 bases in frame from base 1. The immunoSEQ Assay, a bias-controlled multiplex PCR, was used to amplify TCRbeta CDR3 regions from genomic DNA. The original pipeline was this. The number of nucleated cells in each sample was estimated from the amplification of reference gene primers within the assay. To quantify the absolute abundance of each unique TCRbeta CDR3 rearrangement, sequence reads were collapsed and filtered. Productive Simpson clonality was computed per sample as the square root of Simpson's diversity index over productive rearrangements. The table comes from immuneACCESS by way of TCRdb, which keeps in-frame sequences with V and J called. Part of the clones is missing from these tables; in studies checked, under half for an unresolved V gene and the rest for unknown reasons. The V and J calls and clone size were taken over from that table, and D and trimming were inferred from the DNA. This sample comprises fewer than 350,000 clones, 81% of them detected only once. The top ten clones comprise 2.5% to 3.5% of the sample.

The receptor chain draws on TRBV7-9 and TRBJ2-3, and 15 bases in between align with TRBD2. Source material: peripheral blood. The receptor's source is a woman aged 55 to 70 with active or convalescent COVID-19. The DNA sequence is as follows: TGTGCCAGCAGCTCCGGGACTAGCGGGGGGTTTAGCACAGATACGCAGTATTTT. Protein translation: CASSSGTSGGFSTDTQYF.